This T cell receptor (beta chain) was sequenced for a study of identical twins. Template switching added a universal primer binding site, and final cDNA carried unique molecular identifiers. TCRdb reprocessed the 5' RACE reads via MiXCR and lists one record per CDR3 protein. Of approximately 890,000 distinct CDR3 sequences in the sample, roughly an eighth were seen once. Germline lookup yields CDR1 DFQATT and CDR2 SNEGSKA (reference sequence). This CDR3 has 16 amino acids. The V gene lost 1 base and the J gene lost 0 bases, with 13 bases spanning the gap. Among all donors, each was a healthy Caucasian. These same data were also listed under a study on yellow fever vaccine responses in identical twins.

The gene calls are TRBV20-1 and TRBJ2-1; possibly TRBD1 for D (5 bases). Source material: PBMCs. This clonotype originated in a woman between 18 and 29 years old in good health. The CDR3 spells CSARVGQQDSYNEQFF. DNA for the CDR3: TGCAGTGCTAGAGTAGGACAACAGGACTCCTACAATGAGCAGTTCTTC.